This T cell receptor beta chain appears in the sequencing data of a study of blood T cells in healthy people across ages. Study observations and caveats: Across the age range, TCR beta diversity per million T cells fell in a roughly linear way.

This clonotype was recorded once. Antigen unknown. It was with a sample-barcoded 5' primer and a J-beta primer mix that a second PCR of about 6 to 12 cycles was run. One entry per CDR3 protein, called by TCRdb with MiXCR from the 5' RACE reads. This table holds about 630,000 distinct CDR3 sequences, more than 20% found once. The CDR3 runs 14 residues. V trimming: 2 bases; J trimming: 5 bases; junction bases outside the gene matches: 4. Germline loops: CDR1 DFQATT, CDR2 SNEGSKA (reference sequence). Sequenced sample: blood. The chain couples TRBV20-1 to TRBJ1-4, with TRBD1 matching over 8 bases. This TCR derives from a man between 65 and 85 years old in good health. In DNA form, the CDR3 reads TGCAGTGCTAGAAAACAGGGGGGGAATGAAAAACTGTTTTTT. Amino acid sequence: CSARKQGGNEKLFF.